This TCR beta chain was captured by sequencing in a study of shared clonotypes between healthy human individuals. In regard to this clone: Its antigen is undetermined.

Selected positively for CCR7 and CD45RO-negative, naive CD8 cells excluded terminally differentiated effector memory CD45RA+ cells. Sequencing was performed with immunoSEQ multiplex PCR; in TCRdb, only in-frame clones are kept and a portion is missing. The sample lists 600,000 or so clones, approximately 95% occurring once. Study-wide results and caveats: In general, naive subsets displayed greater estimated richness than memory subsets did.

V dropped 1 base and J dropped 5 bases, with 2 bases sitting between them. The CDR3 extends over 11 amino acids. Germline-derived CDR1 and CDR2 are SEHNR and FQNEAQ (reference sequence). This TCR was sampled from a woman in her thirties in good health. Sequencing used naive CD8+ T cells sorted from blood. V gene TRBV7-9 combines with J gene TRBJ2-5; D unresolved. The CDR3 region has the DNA TGTGCCAGCAGCTTAGATGAGACCCAGTACTTC. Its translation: CASSLDETQYF.